This T cell receptor beta chain was found in a study of post-analysis software for immune sequencing data. Study observations and caveats: Strong same-batch co-clustering of samples appeared with F measure clustering. Significantly lower normalized Chao1 diversity was seen in multiple sclerosis patients than in controls. Included in a set of roughly 5 TRBV segments more frequent in patients than controls were TRBV5-6, TRBV5-1 and TRBV20-1.

Unique molecular identifiers were built into the TCR beta cDNA libraries. TCRdb independently ran MiXCR on the PCR reads; one entry per CDR3 protein. The top ten hold roughly 6% of the sample, which has about 540,000 distinct CDR3 sequences, around a third seen once. With respect to this clonotype: Its antigen is not known.

The CDR3 consists of 15 residues. The germline CDR1 and CDR2 sequences are SGHTA and FQGTGA. Trimming removed 1 base from V and 3 bases from J; junction bases left unmatched: 4. This TCR was recovered from a girl younger than 18 with multiple sclerosis. Source material: blood. The chain joins TRBV7-3 to TRBJ2-3, with 7 nucleotides matching TRBD2. The CDR3 region has the DNA TGTGCCAGCAGCTTAATCGCGGGGGAAACAGATACGCAGTATTTT. Translation: CASSLIAGETDTQYF.